This TCR beta chain emerged from a study of molecular identifiers for immune sequencing clone quantification. Germline V gene lookup returns CDR1 SGDLS and CDR2 YYNGEE. Trimming removed 0 bases at V and 1 base at J, with 9 bases between. There are 15 residues in the CDR3. TCRdb passed the PCR reads through MiXCR, listing each CDR3 protein once. The sample lists about 97,000 distinct CDR3 sequences; around 24% were seen once. This clonotype was observed at least ten times. The receptor's source is a human donor in good health. Some libraries in this study had Jurkat cell RNA spiked in. The specimen was naive CD8+ T cells from blood, with Jurkat cell RNA spiked in. Subset described: FACS-sorted CD8+CD4-CCR7+CD45RA+ naive T cells. This chain uses TRBV9 with TRBJ2-3; D gene uncertain. CDR3 in amino acids: CASSVDGPGTDTQYF. CDR3 DNA: TGTGCCAGCAGCGTAGATGGTCCGGGCACAGATACGCAGTATTTT. Full variable domain (missing parts from reference TRBV9 and TRBJ2-3): DSGVTQTPKHLITATGQRVTLRCSPRSGDLSVYWYQQSLDQGLQFLIQYYNGEERAKGNILERFSAQQFPDLHSELNLSSLELGDSALYFCASSVDGPGTDTQYFGPGTRLTVL.